The 13 T cell receptor beta chains listed next were all sequenced from one sample in a study of cytomegalovirus exposure and HLA in healthy donors. The PCR made use of 60 Vbeta and 13 Jbeta primers. Sequenced by immunoSEQ multiplex PCR; TCRdb stores in-frame clones only, minus some. The top ten clones hold 1.3% of a sample with about 230,000 clones, about 85% of them seen once. The material sequenced was PBMCs. The source is a human donor in good health.

V is TRBV7-2 and J is TRBJ2-3, with a weak D call TRBD2 (5 bases). Trimming removed 1 base at V and 2 bases at J, with 10 bases between. In germline, CDR1 is SGHTA, CDR2 FQGNSA. The CDR3 sequence is 15 residues long. The CDR3 region is CASSLGSGYTDTQYF. The CDR3 DNA sequence: TGTGCCAGCAGCTTAGGGAGCGGCTACACAGATACGCAGTATTTT.

The V and J genes are TRBV19 and TRBJ1-2; 7 bases fit TRBD1. V was pared by 2 bases and J by 7 bases, with 4 bases of the junction left unmatched. The V gene's germline CDR1 is LNHDA and CDR2 SQIVND (reference sequence). The CDR3 is made up of 13 amino acids. The CDR3 sequence: CASSINRGGGYTF. CDR3 DNA: TGTGCCAGTAGTATAAACAGGGGAGGTGGCTACACCTTC.

The J gene is TRBJ2-7, the V gene TRBV4-1; 8 positions agree with TRBD2. Trimming removed 4 bases from V and 2 bases from J; junction bases left unmatched: 10. The CDR3 loop spans 16 amino acids. Germline assignment: CDR1 MGHRA and CDR2 YSYEKL. For the CDR3, the DNA is TGCGCCAGCAGCCGAACGACGACTAGCGCGACCTACGAGCAGTACTTC. It codes for CASSRTTTSATYEQYF.

This clone appeared a few times. The J gene is TRBJ2-1, the V gene TRBV13; D not resolved. CDR3 size: 14 residues. V was cut by 0 bases and J by 7 bases, with 10 bases left in between. Germline values: CDR1 PRHDT, CDR2 FYEKMQ (reference sequence). CDR3 in amino acids: CASSLGLVRNEQFF. The DNA of the CDR3 is TGTGCCAGCAGCTTAGGGCTAGTCCGAAATGAGCAGTTCTTC.

The chain links TRBV10-3 to TRBJ2-1, with TRBD2 matching over 8 bases. The length of the CDR3 is 12 residues. Per germline, CDR1 ENHRY and CDR2 SYGVKD. V trimming: 7 bases; J trimming: 16 bases; junction bases outside the gene matches: 12. The DNA for the CDR3 is TGTGCCATCACCCCGGGGAGCGGGAGTTTTTTCTTC. This translates into CAITPGSGSFFF.

This clone was seen a few times. The chain combines TRBV5-1 with TRBJ1-4; D call uncertain. Germline V lookup: CDR1 SGHRS, CDR2 YFSETQ. Trimming took 1 base from V and 15 from J, leaving 10 bases between them. The CDR3 contains 11 residues. CDR3 residues: CASSLPGKLFF. CDR3 bases: TGCGCCAGCAGCTTGCCAGGAAAGTTGTTTTTT.

This sequence joins TRBV7-3 and TRBJ2-7; 9 bases map to TRBD2. CDR1 SGHTA and CDR2 FQGTGA come from the germline V gene. Unmatched junction bases numbered 9, after V lost 0 bases and J lost 0 bases. The CDR3 has 18 residues. In DNA, the CDR3 is TGTGCCAGCAGCTTAACGTTCCGGGGTAGCGGGAGCTCCTACGAGCAGTACTTC. Translating it yields CASSLTFRGSGSSYEQYF.

The rearrangement links TRBV4-3 to TRBJ1-4; 7 nucleotides agree with TRBD1. The germline V gene encodes CDR1 LGHNA and CDR2 YSLEER. The trim removed 4 bases at V and 7 bases at J, leaving 6 bases unmatched. This CDR3 contains 14 residues. The CDR3 here is CASSRYRGGEKLFF. The CDR3 DNA reads as TGCGCCAGCAGCCGTTACAGGGGCGGTGAAAAACTGTTTTTT.

The chain employs TRBV5-1 and TRBJ2-6; 12 bases match TRBD1. The ends lost 4 bases at V and 3 bases at J; junction bases unmatched: 17. CDR1 SGHRS and CDR2 YFSETQ come from the germline V gene. The CDR3 is 21 residues long. CDR3 coding DNA: TGCGCCAGCAGCCCCAGGCCTCCCACGGGACAGGGGGCTCGTGGGGCCAACGTCCTGACTTTC. The encoded protein is CASSPRPPTGQGARGANVLTF.

This clone showed up just once. The chain carries TRBV4-1 and TRBJ2-3; 9 nucleotides align to TRBD2. V lost 1 base and J lost 3; bases outside the gene matches: 11. The germline gives CDR1 MGHRA, CDR2 YSYEKL. This CDR3 has 18 amino acids. DNA of the CDR3: TGCGCCAGCAGCCAAGGATCGGTCGTAGCGGGAGTGACAGATACGCAGTATTTT. This translates into CASSQGSVVAGVTDTQYF.

This rearrangement joins TRBV7-8 to TRBJ1-1; D ambiguous. Germline CDR1 is SGHVS and CDR2 is FQNEAQ. Deletions cut 1 base from V and 3 bases from J, with 12 bases between. The CDR3 consists of 15 residues. CDR3 coding DNA: TGTGCCAGCAGCTTAGGGAGGAGGAAGGACACTGAAGCTTTCTTT. Its protein product is CASSLGRRKDTEAFF.

This rearrangement joins TRBV27 to TRBJ2-7; 11 bases align to TRBD2. Germline CDR1 MNHEY, CDR2 SMNVEV (reference sequence). This CDR3 comprises 16 residues. V trimming: 2 bases; J trimming: 4 bases; junction bases outside the gene matches: 7. The CDR3 here is CASSLEIAGGPYEQYF. Written as DNA, the CDR3 is TGTGCCAGCAGTTTAGAGATAGCGGGAGGGCCATACGAGCAGTACTTC.

The chain couples TRBV19 to TRBJ2-5; D possibly corresponds to TRBD1 (5 bases). Germline V gene sequence: CDR1 LNHDA, CDR2 SQIVND (reference sequence). The CDR3 is made up of 12 amino acids. With 6 bases removed from V and 4 bases from J, the gap between germline ends came to 9 bases. The CDR3 sequence: CASSLDRETQYF. CDR3 DNA: TGTGCCAGTAGCCTTGACAGAGAGACCCAGTACTTC.